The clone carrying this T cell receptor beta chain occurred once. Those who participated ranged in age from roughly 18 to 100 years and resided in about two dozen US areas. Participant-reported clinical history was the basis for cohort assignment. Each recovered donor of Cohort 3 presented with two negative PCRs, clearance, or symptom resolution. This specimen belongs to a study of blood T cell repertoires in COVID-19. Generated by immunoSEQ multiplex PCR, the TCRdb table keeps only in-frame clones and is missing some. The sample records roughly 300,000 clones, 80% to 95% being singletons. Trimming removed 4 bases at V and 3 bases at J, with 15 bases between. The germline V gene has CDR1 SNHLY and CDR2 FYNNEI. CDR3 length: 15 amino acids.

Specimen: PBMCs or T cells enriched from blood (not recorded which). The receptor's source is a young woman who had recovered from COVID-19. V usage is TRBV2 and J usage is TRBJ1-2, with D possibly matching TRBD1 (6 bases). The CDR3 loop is CASSANVQGDYGYTF. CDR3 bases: TGTGCCAGCAGTGCGAACGTACAGGGAGACTATGGCTACACCTTC.